This entry is about one TCR beta chain. A read error may account for a junction end that differs from germline. This specimen comes from a study of blood T cell repertoires in COVID-19. Looking at the study overall: Acute and convalescent COVID-19 samples came from the United States, Italy and Spain. PBMCs, B-cell-depleted T cells, or T cells were the source of the cDNA or gDNA that made up the material.

As originally analysed: Cell counts per sample came from amplifying reference gene primers. Sequencing was performed with immunoSEQ multiplex PCR; in TCRdb, only in-frame clones are kept and a portion is missing. D and trimming were read from the DNA, whereas the V and J calls and clone size are those reported in that table. The sample has roughly 79,000 clones, approximately 86% seen once; the top ten hold 5% to 7.5%. Germline V CDR1 and CDR2: SGHRS, YFSETQ. CDR3 size: 13 residues. The V call is TRBV5-1, the J call TRBJ2-5, with 10 bases fitting TRBD1. The TCR sequence derives from a woman aged 45-65 years with acute or convalescent COVID-19. The sequencing input was peripheral blood. This chain's CDR3 is CASSKIGTGDNDF. In DNA, the CDR3 is TGCGCCAGCAGCAAAATAGGGACAGGGGACAACGACTTC.